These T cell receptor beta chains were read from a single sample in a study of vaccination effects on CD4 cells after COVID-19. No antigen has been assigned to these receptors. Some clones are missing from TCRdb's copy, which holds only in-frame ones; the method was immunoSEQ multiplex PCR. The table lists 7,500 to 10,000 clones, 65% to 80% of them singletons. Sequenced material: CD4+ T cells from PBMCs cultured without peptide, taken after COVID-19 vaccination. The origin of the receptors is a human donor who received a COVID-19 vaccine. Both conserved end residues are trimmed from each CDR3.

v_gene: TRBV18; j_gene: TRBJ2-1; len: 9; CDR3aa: ASSPDRGQF
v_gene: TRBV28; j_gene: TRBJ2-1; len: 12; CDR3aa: ASSRTSGYNEQF
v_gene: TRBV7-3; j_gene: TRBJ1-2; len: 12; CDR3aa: ASSSQGADYGYT
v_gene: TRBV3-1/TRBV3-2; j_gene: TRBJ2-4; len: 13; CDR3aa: ASSHQPAGQNIQY
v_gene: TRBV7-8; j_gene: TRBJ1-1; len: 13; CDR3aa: ASSPPTGRGTEAF
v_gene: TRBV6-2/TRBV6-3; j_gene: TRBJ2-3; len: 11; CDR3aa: ASSYATPTTQY
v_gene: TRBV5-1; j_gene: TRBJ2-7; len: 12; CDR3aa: ASSGGDSDYEQY
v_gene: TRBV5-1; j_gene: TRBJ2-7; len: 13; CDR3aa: ASSRSGTGTYEQY
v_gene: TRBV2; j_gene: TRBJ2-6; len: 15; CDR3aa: ASSADQLPNWANVLT
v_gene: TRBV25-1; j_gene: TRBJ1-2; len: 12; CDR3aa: ASSPPTGFYGYT
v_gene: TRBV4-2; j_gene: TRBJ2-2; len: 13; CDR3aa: ASSFGQANTGELF
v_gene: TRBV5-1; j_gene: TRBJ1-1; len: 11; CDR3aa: ASSSTGNTEAF
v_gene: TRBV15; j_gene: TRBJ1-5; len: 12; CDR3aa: ATTSRRDYQPQH
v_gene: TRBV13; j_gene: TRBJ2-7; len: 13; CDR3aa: ASSFLEDRDTYPY
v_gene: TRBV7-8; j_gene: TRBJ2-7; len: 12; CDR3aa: ASSRGGLTYEQY
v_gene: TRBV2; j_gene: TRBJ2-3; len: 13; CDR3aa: ASKPLAGATDTQY
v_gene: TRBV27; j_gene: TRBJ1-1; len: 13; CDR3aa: ASSPYGGEKTEAF
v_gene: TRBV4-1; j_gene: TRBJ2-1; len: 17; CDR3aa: ASSQDLSGLAGPNNEQF
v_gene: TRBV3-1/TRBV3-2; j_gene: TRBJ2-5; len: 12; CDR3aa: ASSQWTSWETQY
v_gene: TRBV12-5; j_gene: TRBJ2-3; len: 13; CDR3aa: ASGLPRGGANTQY
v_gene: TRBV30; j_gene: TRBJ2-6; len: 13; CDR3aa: AWSVLGSGANVLT
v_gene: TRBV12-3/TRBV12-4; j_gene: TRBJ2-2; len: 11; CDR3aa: ASSSTGPGELF
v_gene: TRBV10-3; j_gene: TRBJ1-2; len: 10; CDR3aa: AITDSNYGYT
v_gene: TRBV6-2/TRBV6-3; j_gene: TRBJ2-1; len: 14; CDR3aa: ASSYSGTGDFNEQF
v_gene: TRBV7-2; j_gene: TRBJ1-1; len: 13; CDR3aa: ASSPQDLGRAEAF
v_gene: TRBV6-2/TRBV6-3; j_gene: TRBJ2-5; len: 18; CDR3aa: ASSYSPRSLRGGLQETQY
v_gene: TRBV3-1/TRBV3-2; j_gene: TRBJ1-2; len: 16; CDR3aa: ASSHPRDRARGNYGYT
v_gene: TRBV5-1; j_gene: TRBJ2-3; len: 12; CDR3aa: ASSRFSATDTQY
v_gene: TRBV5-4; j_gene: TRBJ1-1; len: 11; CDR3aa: ASSSARITEAF